This TCR beta chain was profiled in a study of shared clonotypes between healthy human individuals. The study's findings and limits: Donors were few, which limited the genetic and exposure-history diversity represented. An expected dependence of interdonor clonotype sharing on sequencing depth was noted. Roughly 5% of naive CD4 clonotypes were common to a handful of donors.

Between the trimmed V and J ends, which lost 2 bases and 3 bases, there was a span of 13 bases. Germline CDR1 and CDR2: MDHEN and SYDVKM. CDR3 length: 15 amino acids. CD45RO-negative CD8 cells positively selected for CCR7 made up the naive population, which excluded terminally differentiated effector memory CD45RA+ cells. Recent vaccinations or acute infections were absent in the healthy HIV-negative adult donors. This clone was seen once. Its antigen is undetermined. Here immunoSEQ multiplex PCR was the method, and the copy in TCRdb shows in-frame clones only, minus some. The sample lists about 1.9 million clones; roughly 95% were seen once.

This TCR came from a man younger than 35 in good health. Some clones in this sample may be carry-over from other donors' samples. The chain couples TRBV28 to TRBJ1-1, with D perhaps matching TRBD1 (5 bases). The sequenced sample was naive CD8+ T cells from PBMCs. Here the CDR3 reads CASSLGTGFDTEAFF. In DNA, the CDR3 is TGTGCCAGCAGTTTAGGCACAGGATTTGACACTGAAGCTTTCTTT.